This T cell receptor beta chain originates from a study of blood T cell repertoires in COVID-19. The wider study: COVID-19 samples, acute and convalescent, were from the United States, Italy and Spain. T cells, B-cell-depleted T cells, or PBMCs supplied cDNA or gDNA.

Per the original methods: Quantification of nucleated cells was approximated via reference gene primer amplification. Libraries were prepared by immunoSEQ multiplex PCR; TCRdb keeps only in-frame clonotypes and omits some of them. From that table come the V and J calls and clone size; the DNA was used to work out D and trimming. The data contain hundreds of thousands of clones, roughly 86% of them singletons. Cohorts were assigned according to the clinical history that participants reported. The sequence was collected from a man aged 35 to 55 in a cohort exposed to, infected with or recovered from COVID-19 (not recorded which). The sample consisted of PBMCs or T cells enriched from blood (not recorded which).

The CDR3 DNA reads TGTGCCAGCAGCCCCCCCGCGGGAGCCTACAATGAGCAGTTCTTC. As protein: CASSPPAGAYNEQFF. J is TRBJ2-1 and V is TRBV9; TRBD2 matches 7 bases. V shed 4 bases, J shed 2 bases, and the junction held 6 bases outside the gene matches. This CDR3 spans 15 amino acids. Germline values: CDR1 SGDLS, CDR2 YYNGEE.